This TCR beta chain is from a study of cytomegalovirus exposure and HLA in healthy donors. Germline V gives CDR1 MNHEY, CDR2 SVGAGI. The CDR3 has 15 residues. The V end lost 2 bases, the J end lost 0 bases, and 7 bases lay between the germline ends. The PCR was carried out with 60 Vbeta primers and 13 Jbeta primers. The protocol was immunoSEQ multiplex PCR, while the TCRdb copy is restricted to in-frame clones and leaves out a portion. The sample has 90,000 or so clones; roughly 80% are singletons. This clone appeared a single time. The antigen remains unidentified. Study outcomes and limitations: The authors considered a cluster of highly shared sequence variants likely to be a sequencing artifact. Common viral pathogens seemed to be connected with several of the most significant clusters, according to a later analysis. A later analysis linked a missense variant in DCLRE1C to the trimming of TCR beta V and J genes.

The chain employs TRBV6-5 and TRBJ2-2; D call uncertain. Sequenced: PBMCs. This TCR was sampled from a man aged 30 to 45 in good health and CMV-seropositive. The CDR3 here is CASSYGQTNTGELFF. The CDR3 coding sequence is TGTGCCAGCAGTTACGGGCAGACGAACACCGGGGAGCTGTTTTTT.